The sequence of this T cell receptor (beta chain) was determined in a study of blood T cell repertoires in COVID-19. About the study: The origin of the acute and convalescent COVID-19 samples was the United States, Italy and Spain. PBMCs, B-cell-depleted T cells, or T cells were the source of the cDNA or gDNA that made up the material.

V was cut by 2 bases and J by 2 bases, with 7 bases left in between. The V gene's germline CDR1 is MNHEY and CDR2 SVGEGT. The CDR3 has 13 residues. In the authors' workflow: Nucleated cell number was recorded as an estimate derived from reference gene primer amplification. Produced via immunoSEQ multiplex PCR; TCRdb's table is partial and in-frame only. V, J and clone size reflect that table, while D and trimming were determined from the DNA. The profile shows under 300,000 clones, about four fifths of them singletons. The origin of this receptor is a woman aged 60-70 years with active or convalescent COVID-19. The rearrangement joins TRBV6-2 or TRBV6-3 to TRBJ2-7, with D possibly TRBD1 on 5 matching bases. The sequencing input was peripheral blood. The CDR3 is CASSYTGAYEQYF. As DNA, the CDR3 is TGTGCCAGCAGTTACACAGGTGCCTACGAGCAGTACTTC.